These 5 T cell receptor beta chains were sequenced from one sample in a study of T cell responses to AZD1222 COVID-19 vaccine. Assay: immunoSEQ multiplex PCR; the TCRdb copy retains only in-frame clones and omits some. The data contain 200,000 or so clones, about 90% of them singletons. This sample comprised peripheral blood, obtained on day 0 of MenACWY control vaccination. The receptors originated from an adult in good health.

The chain links TRBV2 to TRBJ1-3; D is possibly TRBD1 (6 bases). The CDR3 is 15 residues long. V dropped 3 bases and J dropped 1 base, with 10 bases sitting between them. Germline CDR1 SNHLY, CDR2 FYNNEI. This chain's CDR3 is CASSDLTGSGNTIYF. The CDR3 nucleotides are TGTGCCAGCAGTGATTTGACAGGTTCTGGAAACACCATATATTTT. Together with reference TRBV2 and TRBJ1-3, the CDR3 gives the full variable domain: EPEVTQTPSHQVTQMGQEVILRCVPISNHLYFYWYRQILGQKVEFLVSFYNNEISEKSEIFDDQFSVERPDGSNFTLKIRSTKLEDSAMYFCASSDLTGSGNTIYFGEGSWLTVV.

A few counts support this clone. This rearrangement joins TRBV19 to TRBJ2-1; maybe TRBD1 (6 bases). From germline, CDR1 is LNHDA and CDR2 SQIVND (reference sequence). CDR3 length: 15 amino acids. Trimming removed 6 bases from V and 0 bases from J, with 12 bases in between. The CDR3 region has the DNA TGTGCCAGTAGATCGGACAGAAGCTCCTACAATGAGCAGTTCTTC. As protein: CASRSDRSSYNEQFF.

V usage is TRBV6-4 and J usage is TRBJ2-1, with D uncertain. Trimming shortened V by 10 bases and J by 2 bases, and 9 bases separated the two germline ends. This CDR3 has 12 amino acids. Germline V gene lookup returns CDR1 MRHNA and CDR2 SNTAGT. CDR3 amino acids: CATRGPYNEQFF. The CDR3 DNA follows: TGTGCCACCAGAGGTCCCTACAATGAGCAGTTCTTC.

The genes are TRBV29-1 and TRBJ1-3, with D unresolved. The V and J ends lost 3 bases and 4 bases respectively, with 13 bases between them. Germline V gene data show CDR1 as SQVTM and CDR2 as ANQGSEA. The CDR3 runs 14 residues. CDR3 protein: CSVEAGSGGNTIYF. The DNA of the CDR3 is TGCAGCGTTGAGGCGGGGTCGGGAGGAAACACCATATATTTT.

The V gene is TRBV7-3, the J gene TRBJ2-3, with a tentative D call TRBD1 (6 bases). Germline V gene data show CDR1 as SGHTA and CDR2 as FQGTGA. Trimming stripped 2 bases from V and 1 base from J, with 16 bases between. This CDR3 has 17 amino acids. The CDR3 loop is CASSLAQGPDGTDTQYF. The CDR3 bases are TGTGCCAGCAGCTTAGCTCAGGGGCCGGATGGCACAGATACGCAGTATTTT.